The 31 T cell receptor beta chains given below trace back to one sample, sequenced in a study of PD-1 blockade in classical Hodgkin lymphoma. Data came from immunoSEQ multiplex PCR; TCRdb stores just in-frame clones and leaves some out. The table includes about 30,000 clones, 80% to 90% detected once. Time point reported: cycle 4 day 1 (C4D1), after 6 weeks of nivolumab. After autologous stem cell transplantation all patients relapsed, and prior brentuximab vedotin exposure differed between cohorts. Purification of CD4+ T cells from thawed PBMCs was achieved by magnetic negative selection. Sequencing was performed on CD4+ T cells from blood, taken before the fourth cycle of nivolumab. Receptor source: a human donor with classical Hodgkin lymphoma.

The chain is built from TRBV27 and TRBJ2-3; TRBD2 might be the D (6 bases). Deletions cut 0 bases from V and 2 bases from J, with 9 bases between. The germline V gene encodes CDR1 MNHEY and CDR2 SMNVEV (reference sequence). CDR3 size: 15 residues. The CDR3, as DNA: TGTGCCAGCAGTTTATCGGGGGGACTCACAGATACGCAGTATTTT. It encodes CASSLSGGLTDTQYF.

The chain employs TRBV12-5 and TRBJ2-7, with 8 bases fitting TRBD1. Germline V CDR1 and CDR2: LGHNT, FRNRAP. This CDR3 contains 15 residues. The ends lost 6 bases at V and 0 bases at J; junction bases unmatched: 7. For the CDR3, the DNA is TGTGCTAGTGGGCCCAGGGGGCCGCTCTCCTACGAGCAGTACTTC. Translating gives CASGPRGPLSYEQYF.

The V call is TRBV10-3, the J call TRBJ1-2, with D perhaps TRBD1 (6 bases). V dropped 0 bases and J dropped 2 bases, with 10 bases sitting between them. CDR1 and CDR2 from the germline V gene are ENHRY and SYGVKD. CDR3 length: 15 amino acids. The CDR3 here is CAISESAGVNYGYTF. DNA of the CDR3: TGTGCCATCAGTGAGTCGGCAGGGGTGAACTATGGCTACACCTTC.

There are a few counts of this clone. The V and J genes are TRBV13 and TRBJ2-7, with 8 nucleotides matching TRBD1. In germline, CDR1 is PRHDT, CDR2 FYEKMQ (reference sequence). V was pared by 5 bases and J by 4 bases, with 7 bases of the junction left unmatched. The CDR3 is 14 amino acids. The CDR3 protein is CASSPKTGEYEQYF. Here the CDR3 DNA reads TGTGCCAGCAGCCCCAAGACAGGGGAATACGAGCAGTACTTC.

This clone was recorded only once. This sequence joins TRBV7-6 and TRBJ1-1; 9 bases match TRBD1. The CDR3 is made up of 15 amino acids. From germline, CDR1 is SGHVS and CDR2 FNYEAQ. The V segment lost 8 bases and the J segment 0 bases; nucleotides outside the gene matches: 7. The CDR3 nucleotides are TGTGCCAGCCTCCCGACAGGGGGGATGAACACTGAAGCTTTCTTT. It specifies CASLPTGGMNTEAFF. Supplemented by reference TRBV7-6 and TRBJ1-1, the full variable domain reads GAGVSQSPRYKVTKRGQDVALRCDPISGHVSLYWYRQALGQGPEFLTYFNYEAQQDKSGLPNDRFSAERPEGSISTLTIQRTEQRDSAMYRCASLPTGGMNTEAFFGQGTRLTVV.

This chain links TRBV2 with TRBJ2-5, with D perhaps TRBD2 (6 bases). The CDR3 contains 14 residues. Trimming cost V 6 bases and J 12 bases, with 23 bases left between them. Germline lookup yields CDR1 SNHLY and CDR2 FYNNEI. The CDR3 sequence is CASRLQEGGTEKYF. CDR3 bases: TGTGCCAGCAGACTCCAAGAGGGCGGGACGGAGAAGTACTTC.

The chain combines TRBV5-1 with TRBJ2-7, with 9 bases fitting TRBD1. V dropped 7 bases and J dropped 6; count of bases not matched to a gene: 8. Germline lookup yields CDR1 SGHRS and CDR2 YFSETQ. CDR3 length: 13 amino acids. The CDR3: CASGRDREGEQYF. As DNA, the CDR3 is TGCGCCAGCGGACGGGACAGGGAAGGCGAGCAGTACTTC.

This clone was counted a single time. The chain links TRBV27 to TRBJ1-2, with TRBD1 matching 7 bases. The CDR3 runs to 12 residues. Trimming at V came to 8 bases and at J to 5 bases, leaving 5 bases not matched to a gene. The germline V gene encodes CDR1 MNHEY and CDR2 SMNVEV (reference sequence). The CDR3 loop is CASATGDYGYTF. The CDR3 DNA follows: TGTGCCAGCGCAACAGGGGATTATGGCTACACCTTC.

The gene calls are TRBV9 and TRBJ1-1, with D possibly matching TRBD1 (6 bases). Germline V gene sequence: CDR1 SGDLS, CDR2 YYNGEE. The length of the CDR3 is 18 residues. V was clipped by 0 bases and J by 0 bases, with 18 bases between them. CDR3 region: CASSVVGGATLLNTEAFF. The DNA for the CDR3 is TGTGCCAGCAGCGTAGTGGGGGGGGCGACCCTTCTGAACACTGAAGCTTTCTTT.

The V and J genes are TRBV11-2 and TRBJ2-7, with D tentatively TRBD2 (5 bases). From germline, CDR1 is SGHAT and CDR2 FQNNGV. CDR3 length equals 18 residues. The V gene lost 4 bases and the J gene lost 4 bases, with 26 bases spanning the gap. Written as DNA, the CDR3 is TGTGCCAGCAGCTCGACCCGGGGTGGCAGGTTTGGAGTGTACGAGCAGTACTTC. Its protein product is CASSSTRGGRFGVYEQYF.

This chain uses TRBV15 with TRBJ1-3; 8 bases align to TRBD1. Germline V gene lookup returns CDR1 LNHNV and CDR2 YYDKDF (reference sequence). With 5 bases clipped from V and 0 bases from J, the junction kept 3 bases outside the gene matches. The CDR3 covers 15 residues. CDR3 in amino acids: CATSVDRGSGNTIYF. As DNA, the CDR3 is TGTGCCACCAGCGTTGACAGGGGCTCTGGAAACACCATATATTTT.

This clone has just one count. The gene calls are TRBV29-1 and TRBJ2-1; no definite D call. V shed 0 bases and J shed 5 bases, with 11 bases lying between them. CDR3 size: 14 residues. Germline values: CDR1 SQVTM, CDR2 ANQGSEA. The CDR3 here is CSVEENGPDNEQFF. Here the CDR3 DNA reads TGCAGCGTTGAAGAAAACGGGCCAGACAATGAGCAGTTCTTC.

Here the CDR3 reads CASSLDRPNTGELFF. In DNA, the CDR3 is TGTGCCAGCAGCCTGGACAGACCGAACACCGGGGAGCTGTTTTTT. This rearrangement joins TRBV7-2 to TRBJ2-2, with TRBD1 as a possible D gene (6 bases). The germline V gene has CDR1 SGHTA and CDR2 FQGNSA. Trimming left V 5 bases short and J 0 bases short, with 10 bases between. The CDR3 is 15 residues long.

The rearrangement links TRBV5-4 to TRBJ2-5; D call uncertain. The CDR3 totals 14 residues. Germline CDR1 and CDR2: SGHNT and YYREEE (reference sequence). V was clipped by 1 base and J by 4 bases, with 11 bases between them. The CDR3 DNA sequence: TGTGCCAGCAGCTTGTCGTGGGCCGGAGAGACCCAGTACTTC. Translated, it gives CASSLSWAGETQYF. The complete variable domain, with remaining parts taken from reference TRBV5-4 and TRBJ2-5, reads ETGVTQSPTHLIKTRGQQVTLRCSSQSGHNTVSWYQQALGQGPQFIFQYYREEENGRGNFPPRFSGLQFPNYSSELNVNALELDDSALYLCASSLSWAGETQYFGPGTRLLVL.

The CDR3 DNA follows: TGTGCCAGCAGCAGACAGGGGTTTTCGGGGGAAAGCTCCTACGAGCAGTACTTC. It yields the protein CASSRQGFSGESSYEQYF. The chain carries TRBV13 and TRBJ2-7, with 8 bases matching TRBD1. This CDR3 has 18 residues. Germline-derived CDR1 and CDR2 are PRHDT and FYEKMQ (reference sequence). Germline trimming cut 5 bases from V and 0 bases from J; bases unmatched to any gene: 15.

J is TRBJ2-6 and V is TRBV6-4; D is unclear. CDR3 size: 14 residues. The germline gives CDR1 MRHNA, CDR2 SNTAGT. Trimming stripped 6 bases from V and 5 bases from J, with 11 bases between. CDR3 nucleotides: TGTGCCAGCAGCGCGGACGGGTGGGCCAACGTCCTGACTTTC. Its translation is CASSADGWANVLTF.

The chain recombines TRBV28 with TRBJ2-3, with D perhaps TRBD2 (7 bases). The CDR3 has 12 amino acids. The germline gives CDR1 MDHEN, CDR2 SYDVKM. The CDR3 loop reads CATGGRADTQYF. The CDR3 nucleotides read TGTGCTACCGGGGGGCGGGCAGATACGCAGTATTTT.

This sequence joins TRBV18 and TRBJ2-2; D call uncertain. The ends were cut back, 3 bases at V and 4 bases at J, with 9 bases in the middle. CDR1 KGHSH and CDR2 LQKENI come from the germline V gene. CDR3 size: 14 residues. CDR3 sequence (DNA): TGTGCCAGCTCACCGTCTCGAGGCACCGGGGAGCTGTTTTTT. Amino acids: CASSPSRGTGELFF. Full variable domain (remainder filled in from reference TRBV18 and TRBJ2-2): NAGVMQNPRHLVRRRGQEARLRCSPMKGHSHVYWYRQLPEEGLKFMVYLQKENIIDESGMPKERFSAEFPKEGPSILRIQQVVRGDSAAYFCASSPSRGTGELFFGEGSRLTVL.

This chain connects TRBV7-6 to TRBJ2-5; 10 bases line up with TRBD2. V shed 5 bases, J shed 4 bases, and the junction held 13 bases outside the gene matches. Germline lookup yields CDR1 SGHVS and CDR2 FNYEAQ. The CDR3 totals 17 residues. The CDR3 bases are TGTGCCAGCAGCCCGTCCTCAGCGGGGGGGCTGGGAGAGACCCAGTACTTC. It translates to CASSPSSAGGLGETQYF.

The V call is TRBV10-3, the J call TRBJ1-2; no firm D call. The CDR3 has 13 residues. CDR1 is ENHRY and CDR2 is SYGVKD in the germline V gene. Trimming cost V 10 bases and J 10 bases, with 22 bases left between them. The CDR3 here is CATKSATRADYTF. CDR3 sequence (DNA): TGTGCCACCAAATCCGCCACGAGAGCTGACTACACCTTC.

The V call is TRBV18, the J call TRBJ2-5; 7 nucleotides line up with TRBD1. Germline lookup yields CDR1 KGHSH and CDR2 LQKENI. With 3 bases clipped from V and 1 base from J, the junction kept 8 bases outside the gene matches. This CDR3 is 16 amino acids long. The CDR3 coding sequence is TGTGCCAGCTCACCGGGGGACAGCCTATTCCAAGAGACCCAGTACTTC. This translates into CASSPGDSLFQETQYF.

This rearrangement joins TRBV5-6 to TRBJ1-6; no reliable D call. Germline values: CDR1 SGHDT, CDR2 YYEEEE. The CDR3 sequence is 14 residues long. The ends were cut back, 0 bases at V and 8 bases at J, with 9 bases in the middle. CDR3 bases: TGTGCCAGCAGCTTGGGACCAGGAGATTCACCCCTCCACTTT. This translates into CASSLGPGDSPLHF.

The genes are TRBV5-1 and TRBJ2-5, with D possibly matching TRBD1 (6 bases). Per germline, CDR1 SGHRS and CDR2 YFSETQ. The CDR3 runs to 15 residues. The V and J ends lost 0 bases and 7 bases respectively, with 16 bases between them. Here the CDR3 reads CASSLAQQGFGTQYF. Written as DNA, the CDR3 is TGCGCCAGCAGCTTGGCCCAACAGGGTTTTGGGACCCAGTACTTC.

J is TRBJ1-1 and V is TRBV11-2, with 8 bases fitting TRBD1. Germline CDR1 is SGHAT and CDR2 is FQNNGV. The CDR3 extends over 16 amino acids. The trim removed 6 bases at V and 2 bases at J, leaving 11 bases unmatched. CDR3 loop: CASSSRQGTSNTEAFF. For the CDR3, the DNA is TGTGCCAGCAGTTCCCGACAGGGGACGTCAAACACTGAAGCTTTCTTT.

The sample holds one count of this clone. This chain uses TRBV7-9 with TRBJ1-5, with unresolved D. Trimming stripped 5 bases from V and 9 bases from J, with 14 bases between. Germline CDR1 SEHNR, CDR2 FQNEAQ (reference sequence). CDR3 length equals 13 residues. The CDR3 sequence: CASSPRLGGPQHF. CDR3 DNA: TGTGCCAGCAGCCCGAGGCTCGGAGGGCCCCAGCATTTT.

This clone was recorded once. The V and J genes are TRBV5-6 and TRBJ1-5, with a tentative D call TRBD1 (5 bases). Trimming took off 6 bases at V and 0 bases at J, with 10 bases between the two ends. The CDR3 sequence is 14 residues long. Germline CDR1 and CDR2: SGHDT and YYEEEE. CDR3 protein: CASTRTYSNQPQHF. In nucleotides, the CDR3 is TGTGCCAGCACCAGGACATATAGCAATCAGCCCCAGCATTTT.

Only a few counts were recorded for this clone. The rearrangement links TRBV6-1 to TRBJ1-4; D unclear. The germline gives CDR1 MNHNS, CDR2 SASEGT. The CDR3 has 14 amino acids. V shed 4 bases and J shed 8 bases, with 14 bases lying between them. The CDR3 nucleotides are TGTGCCAGCAGTGGAACGGGGATCCGGGAAAAACTGTTTTTT. It yields the protein CASSGTGIREKLFF.

The chain is built from TRBV6-1 and TRBJ2-2; TRBD2 aligns across 10 bases. The germline CDR1 and CDR2 sequences are MNHNS and SASEGT. After removal of 3 bases from V and 2 bases from J, the junction contained 9 bases not matched to a gene. CDR3 length: 18 amino acids. As DNA, the CDR3 is TGTGCCAGCAGTGATCAGCTTAGCGGGGGGCTTAACACCGGGGAGCTGTTTTTT. This sequence encodes CASSDQLSGGLNTGELFF.

This clone was found a few times. The rearrangement joins TRBV4-2 to TRBJ1-6, with TRBD1 as a possible D gene (6 bases). Trimming removed 3 bases from V and 8 bases from J, with 14 bases in between. Germline assignment: CDR1 LGHNA and CDR2 YNFKEQ. This CDR3 spans 15 amino acids. CDR3 bases: TGTGCCAGCAGCCATCTGGGTGAGGGGGATTCACCCCTCCACTTT. Translated, it gives CASSHLGEGDSPLHF.

The gene calls are TRBV4-2 and TRBJ2-1; 8 bases align to TRBD1. The CDR3 spans 15 residues. Germline V gene data show CDR1 as LGHNA and CDR2 as YNFKEQ. The J segment lost 5 bases and the V segment lost 3 bases, leaving 6 bases of the junction unmatched. CDR3 coding DNA: TGTGCCAGCAGCCAGATGGACAGGGACGACAATGAGCAGTTCTTC. This sequence encodes CASSQMDRDDNEQFF.

In its sample, this clone was seen once. The chain combines TRBV10-3 with TRBJ2-1; D is possibly TRBD1 or TRBD2 (5 bases each). Germline CDR1 ENHRY, CDR2 SYGVKD. CDR3 length: 14 residues. V was shortened by 6 bases and J by 4 bases, with 13 bases between the two germline ends. The CDR3 nucleotides read TGTGCCATCAGGACAGCGGTGGAGTACAATGAGCAGTTCTTC. It specifies CAIRTAVEYNEQFF.